One sample yielded the 32 T cell receptor beta chains listed below, sequenced in a study of molecular identifiers for immune sequencing clone quantification. Each CDR3 protein is one row after TCRdb ran MiXCR on the PCR reads. Of around 480,000 distinct CDR3 sequences detected, around 23% appear once; the ten largest clones hold approximately 0.76%. Sequencing was performed on naive CD8+ T cells from blood, with Jurkat cell RNA spiked in. Subset meaning: FACS-sorted CD8+CD4-CCR7+CD45RA+ naive T cells. Receptor source: a human donor in good health. Some libraries in this study had Jurkat cell RNA spiked in.

This clonotype has more than one count but fewer than ten. The V and J genes are TRBV12-3 or TRBV12-4 and TRBJ1-1, with D perhaps matching TRBD1 (6 bases). V gave up 5 bases and J gave up 3 bases, with 16 bases separating them. The CDR3 runs to 15 residues. The CDR3: CASSQDGGRYTEAFF. CDR3 in DNA: TGTGCCAGCAGTCAAGACGGGGGGCGCTACACTGAAGCTTTCTTT.

The chain has TRBV5-3 and TRBJ2-5; TRBD2 aligns across 7 bases. TRBV5-3 has ORF status, its function being uncertain. The CDR3 totals 15 residues. The junction had 6 bases not matched to a gene; V was cut back by 4 bases and J by 0 bases. The CDR3 nucleotides are TGTGCCAGAAGCAAGCGGGAAACGTACCAAGAGACCCAGTACTTC. As protein: CARSKRETYQETQYF.

Details on this clonotype: A much larger clone lies one base from this, so it may be a read error. V usage is TRBV7-2 and J usage is TRBJ1-1, with D perhaps TRBD1 (6 bases). The germline V gene has CDR1 SGHTA and CDR2 FQGNSA. The CDR3 is 12 amino acids. CDR3 residues: CASRAGVTGAFF. CDR3 in DNA: TGTGCCAGCAGGGCAGGGGTGACTGGAGCTTTCTTT.

As for this clonotype: A read error is possible here, since a much larger clone lies one base away. The V call is TRBV20-1, the J call TRBJ2-3, with D tentatively TRBD1 (5 bases). The CDR3 covers 13 residues. Germline lookup yields CDR1 DFQATT and CDR2 SNEGSKA (reference sequence). The V and J ends lost 6 bases and 0 bases respectively, with 10 bases between them. The CDR3, as DNA: TGCAGTGCAATACAGGACAGCACAGATACGCAGTATTTT. Translation: CSAIQDSTDTQYF.

This clonotype was counted only a few times. V is TRBV7-6 and J is TRBJ2-2; D possibly uses TRBD1 or TRBD2 (5 bases each). Trimming took 5 bases from V and 2 from J, leaving 15 bases between them. CDR1 is SGHVS, CDR2 FNYEAQ, per germline. The CDR3 has 16 amino acids. The chain's CDR3 is CASSKGTDTNTGELFF. Written as DNA, the CDR3 is TGTGCCAGCAGCAAGGGGACCGACACTAACACCGGGGAGCTGTTTTTT.

The chain joins TRBV27 to TRBJ2-2; TRBD2 matches 9 bases. Per germline, CDR1 MNHEY and CDR2 SMNVEV (reference sequence). V was clipped by 5 bases and J by 4 bases; unmatched bases: 8. The CDR3 is 16 amino acids. The CDR3, as DNA: TGTGCCAGCAGTACCTTAGCGGGAGTGGGCACCGGGGAGCTGTTTTTT. It codes for CASSTLAGVGTGELFF.

This clonotype was observed at least ten times. This chain uses TRBV19 with TRBJ1-1, with D unclear. This CDR3 region has 14 residues. From germline, CDR1 is LNHDA and CDR2 SQIVND (reference sequence). V dropped 2 bases and J dropped 0 bases, with 7 bases sitting between them. CDR3: CASSILSVNTEAFF. CDR3 coding DNA: TGTGCCAGTAGTATATTGTCAGTGAACACTGAAGCTTTCTTT.

In its sample, this clonotype was seen once. This chain uses TRBV15 with TRBJ2-3; a possible D gene is TRBD2 (5 bases). Trimming removed 3 bases from V and 6 bases from J, with 16 bases in between. The CDR3 loop spans 15 amino acids. Germline values: CDR1 LNHNV, CDR2 YYDKDF (reference sequence). Here the CDR3 reads CATSSSPAGVDTQYF. CDR3 DNA: TGTGCCACCAGCAGTAGTCCTGCCGGGGTGGATACGCAGTATTTT.

This chain's CDR3 is CSARDPVSYDEQFF. In nucleotides, the CDR3 is TGCAGTGCTAGAGACCCAGTCAGTTACGATGAGCAGTTCTTC. The gene calls are TRBV20-1 and TRBJ2-1; no clear D gene. Germline CDR1 reads DFQATT; CDR2 reads SNEGSKA (reference sequence). This CDR3 has 14 residues. The V end lost 0 bases, the J end lost 8 bases, and 14 bases lay between the germline ends.

This clonotype was found once. Given a much more abundant clone one base away, this may be a read error. CDR3 coding DNA: TGCGCCAGCAGCCAAGCTTCGACGGACCTGAACTACGAGCAGTTCTTC. Translation: CASSQASTDLNYEQFF. V and J are TRBV4-1 and TRBJ2-7; no firm D call. The J call is in doubt because the DNA end fits TRBJ2-1 better. The CDR3 consists of 16 residues. From germline, CDR1 is MGHRA and CDR2 YSYEKL.

This clonotype was recorded many times. V usage is TRBV28 and J usage is TRBJ2-3; unclear D gene. Trimming shortened V by 2 bases and J by 2 bases, and 11 bases separated the two germline ends. Germline assignment: CDR1 MDHEN and CDR2 SYDVKM. The CDR3 is 15 residues long. Here the CDR3 reads CASSLRGRPTDTQYF. CDR3 nucleotide sequence: TGTGCCAGCAGTTTAAGAGGCCGCCCCACAGATACGCAGTATTTT.

This clonotype was picked up a small number of times. The genes are TRBV4-1 and TRBJ1-1; weak D call: TRBD1 (6 bases). The CDR3 runs to 14 residues. Germline lookup yields CDR1 MGHRA and CDR2 YSYEKL. V was trimmed by 4 bases and J by 2 bases, leaving 11 bases between them. The CDR3 DNA follows: TGCGCCAGCAGCCCGCTTGGGGGCAACACTGAAGCTTTCTTT. Its translation is CASSPLGGNTEAFF.

Points on this clonotype: One base away lies a much larger clone, so this may be a sequencing read error. The conserved closing phenylalanine or tryptophan is absent in this CDR3, likely reflecting a read error. The chain couples TRBV29-1 to TRBJ1-1, with D hard to call. In germline, CDR1 is SQVTM, CDR2 ANQGSEA. Trimming cost V 3 bases and J 8 bases, with 4 bases left between them. The CDR3 extends over 9 amino acids. CDR3 loop: CSVEREAFS. CDR3 coding DNA: TGCAGCGTTGAGAGGGAAGCTTTCTCT.

This clonotype was detected many times. This rearrangement joins TRBV20-1 to TRBJ2-1; D remains ambiguous. CDR1 is DFQATT and CDR2 is SNEGSKA in the germline V gene (reference sequence). The germline V and J ends were trimmed by 0 bases and 7 bases, with 4 bases remaining between them. CDR3 length: 11 residues. The CDR3 sequence is CSAREGNEQFF. DNA for the CDR3: TGCAGTGCTAGAGAAGGAAATGAGCAGTTCTTC.

This clonotype was picked up many times. The chain is built from TRBV29-1 and TRBJ1-2, with TRBD1 matching 7 bases. The CDR3 consists of 14 residues. The germline V gene has CDR1 SQVTM and CDR2 ANQGSEA. Losses at the gene ends were 3 bases for V and 4 bases for J; bases not matched to a gene: 8. The CDR3 spells CSVDPGGFSYGYTF. The CDR3 bases are TGCAGCGTTGACCCAGGGGGATTTAGCTATGGCTACACCTTC. Using reference TRBV29-1 and TRBJ1-2 for the parts outside the CDR3, the full variable domain is SAVISQKPSRDICQRGTSLTIQCQVDSQVTMMFWYRQQPGQSLTLIATANQGSEATYESGFVIDKFPISRPNLTFSTLTVSNMSPEDSSIYLCSVDPGGFSYGYTFGSGTRLTVV.

With respect to this clonotype: A read error may be the cause here, since a much bigger clone is one base away. CDR3 loop: CAWSVAEGYERYF. For the CDR3, the DNA is TGTGCCTGGAGTGTGGCGGAGGGCTACGAGCGGTACTTC. The chain combines TRBV30 with TRBJ2-7; possible D gene TRBD2, 6 bases. Germline loops: CDR1 GTSNPN, CDR2 SVGIG (reference sequence). The CDR3 has 13 residues.

This clonotype was counted between two and nine times. The chain employs TRBV6-2 or TRBV6-3 and TRBJ1-2; 7 nucleotides line up with TRBD1. The CDR3 is made up of 15 amino acids. The V segment lost 5 bases and the J segment 2 bases; nucleotides outside the gene matches: 8. Germline CDR1 is MNHEY and CDR2 is SVGEGT. In DNA form, the CDR3 reads TGTGCCAGCAGTCGTTACCTGGGACAGAACTATGGCTACACCTTC. Encoded protein: CASSRYLGQNYGYTF.

This clonotype was recorded a few times. V gene TRBV6-5 combines with J gene TRBJ1-2; 8 bases line up with TRBD1. Germline loops: CDR1 MNHEY, CDR2 SVGAGI. J was trimmed by 4 bases and V by 6 bases; bases with no gene match: 7. This CDR3 has 14 residues. This CDR3 reads CASSPGQEFYGYTF. For the CDR3, the DNA is TGTGCCAGCAGCCCGGGACAGGAGTTCTATGGCTACACCTTC.

At least ten counts were recorded for this clonotype. The CDR3 region is CASTPPKATDTQYF. CDR3 sequence (DNA): TGTGCCAGCACCCCTCCGAAGGCCACAGATACGCAGTATTTT. The gene calls are TRBV28 and TRBJ2-3, with D uncertain. Trimming cost V 7 bases and J 2 bases, with 13 bases left between them. The length of the CDR3 is 14 residues. Germline V gives CDR1 MDHEN, CDR2 SYDVKM.

The chain carries TRBV6-1 and TRBJ1-6; 7 nucleotides match TRBD1. With V trimmed by 7 bases and J by 5 bases, 5 bases remained unmatched. This CDR3 comprises 14 residues. CDR1 MNHNS and CDR2 SASEGT come from the germline V gene. The CDR3 bases are TGTGCCAGCAAACAGGGGCTAGATAATTCACCCCTCCACTTT. This gives the protein CASKQGLDNSPLHF.

This clonotype showed up many times. The chain combines TRBV7-9 with TRBJ2-7; TRBD1 is a possible D gene (5 bases). This CDR3 has 16 amino acids. CDR1 and CDR2 from the germline V gene are SEHNR and FQNEAQ (reference sequence). V dropped 1 base and J dropped 0 bases, with 13 bases sitting between them. DNA of the CDR3: TGTGCCAGCAGCTTAGAGGGGTTGCGAGGCTCCTACGAGCAGTACTTC. Translating gives CASSLEGLRGSYEQYF.

This clonotype appeared many times. This chain links TRBV28 with TRBJ2-3; the match to TRBD1 covers 7 bases. This CDR3 is built from 17 residues. Germline V gene data show CDR1 as MDHEN and CDR2 as SYDVKM. V was clipped by 6 bases and J by 1 base; unmatched bases: 13. CDR3 in DNA: TGTGCCAGCAGCCCAATCCCACAGGGGCCACGCACAGATACGCAGTATTTT. It is translated as CASSPIPQGPRTDTQYF.

The chain couples TRBV11-2 to TRBJ2-7, with 7 bases aligning to TRBD2. Per the germline V gene, CDR1 is SGHAT and CDR2 is FQNNGV. The CDR3 runs 15 residues. Trimming took 5 bases from V and 0 from J; bases not matched to a gene: 7. DNA for the CDR3: TGTGCCAGCAGCCCCACAGCGGGACCCTCCTACGAGCAGTACTTC. Its translation is CASSPTAGPSYEQYF.

This clonotype was counted a few times. The chain combines TRBV2 with TRBJ2-4; D possibly uses TRBD1 or TRBD2 (5 bases each). The germline V gene has CDR1 SNHLY and CDR2 FYNNEI. V dropped 5 bases and J dropped 6 bases, with 20 bases sitting between them. This CDR3 contains 16 residues. The CDR3 DNA reads as TGTGCCAGCAGTCCGACGGGACCCCTAGGTGGAAACATTCAGTACTTC. Its protein product is CASSPTGPLGGNIQYF.

This clonotype has more than one count but fewer than ten. Given a much more abundant clone one base away, this may be a read error. The chain recombines TRBV7-9 with TRBJ2-5; maybe TRBD1 (6 bases). The CDR3 covers 16 residues. The germline CDR1 and CDR2 sequences are SEHNR and FQNEAQ (reference sequence). The CDR3 coding sequence is TGTGCCAGCAGCTTAGCGACAGGCGGGTACCAAGAGACCCTGTACTTC. Its translation: CASSLATGGYQETLYF.

This chain uses TRBV28 with TRBJ2-7; 13 nucleotides match TRBD2. CDR3 length equals 16 residues. The germline CDR1 and CDR2 sequences are MDHEN and SYDVKM. V shed 2 bases, J shed 7 bases, and the junction held 8 bases outside the gene matches. Here the CDR3 reads CASSLRWTSGSGEQYF. CDR3 DNA sequence: TGTGCCAGCAGTTTAAGGTGGACTAGCGGGAGTGGGGAGCAGTACTTC.

This clonotype appeared a few times. The chain uses TRBV7-3 and TRBJ2-3, with TRBD2 matching over 7 bases. This CDR3 contains 15 residues. V lost 2 bases, J lost 2 bases, and 4 bases stayed unmatched. Germline-derived CDR1 and CDR2 are SGHTA and FQGTGA. The CDR3 DNA reads TGTGCCAGCAGCTTAGGCGGGGGACTCACAGATACGCAGTATTTT. Translated: CASSLGGGLTDTQYF. Supplemented by reference TRBV7-3 and TRBJ2-3, the full variable domain reads GAGVSQTPSNKVTEKGKYVELRCDPISGHTALYWYRQSLGQGPEFLIYFQGTGAADDSGLPNDRFFAVRPEGSVSTLKIQRTERGDSAVYLCASSLGGGLTDTQYFGPGTRLTVL.

The chain joins TRBV20-1 to TRBJ1-1; TRBD1 matches 7 bases. The CDR3 loop spans 17 amino acids. Germline V gene data show CDR1 as DFQATT and CDR2 as SNEGSKA (reference sequence). The V segment lost 5 bases and the J segment 8 bases; nucleotides outside the gene matches: 23. CDR3: CSAPTFSDRARKGEAFF. DNA for the CDR3: TGCAGTGCTCCCACGTTCAGTGACAGGGCTCGGAAGGGGGAAGCTTTCTTT.

In its sample, this clonotype was seen many times. The chain links TRBV20-1 to TRBJ2-3; D is unresolved. The CDR3 is 20 amino acids. Germline V gene data show CDR1 as DFQATT and CDR2 as SNEGSKA (reference sequence). The germline V and J ends were trimmed by 0 bases and 2 bases, with 27 bases remaining between them. CDR3 nucleotide sequence: TGCAGTGCTAGAGATAGGGTTAGAATTCCACTCCTCTTAACCACAGATACGCAGTATTTT. Translation gives CSARDRVRIPLLLTTDTQYF.

This clonotype was observed at least ten times. This rearrangement joins TRBV6-6 to TRBJ1-1; perhaps TRBD1 as D (6 bases). Germline V gene data show CDR1 as MNHNY and CDR2 as SVGAGI (reference sequence). Trimming stripped 3 bases from V and 2 bases from J, with 10 bases between. This CDR3 comprises 14 residues. The CDR3 sequence is CASSYQGINTEAFF. The CDR3 DNA is TGTGCCAGCAGTTATCAGGGGATAAACACTGAAGCTTTCTTT.

A few counts support this clonotype. J is TRBJ2-1 and V is TRBV20-1; D tentatively fits TRBD1 or TRBD2 (5 bases each). Trimming took 5 bases from V and 7 from J, leaving 15 bases between them. The V gene's germline CDR1 is DFQATT and CDR2 SNEGSKA (reference sequence). The CDR3 is 13 amino acids. The CDR3, as DNA: TGCAGTGCTCCTTGGGGGAGTAAGAATGAGCAGTTCTTC. Encoded protein: CSAPWGSKNEQFF.

This chain joins TRBV28 and TRBJ2-3, with 13 bases fitting TRBD2. This CDR3 is 18 amino acids long. The V and J ends lost 7 bases and 2 bases, in that order; junction bases with no gene match: 12. Per germline, CDR1 MDHEN and CDR2 SYDVKM. CDR3 region: CASTGTSGTMSDTDTQYF. CDR3 DNA: TGTGCCAGCACCGGGACTAGCGGGACTATGTCTGACACAGATACGCAGTATTTT.